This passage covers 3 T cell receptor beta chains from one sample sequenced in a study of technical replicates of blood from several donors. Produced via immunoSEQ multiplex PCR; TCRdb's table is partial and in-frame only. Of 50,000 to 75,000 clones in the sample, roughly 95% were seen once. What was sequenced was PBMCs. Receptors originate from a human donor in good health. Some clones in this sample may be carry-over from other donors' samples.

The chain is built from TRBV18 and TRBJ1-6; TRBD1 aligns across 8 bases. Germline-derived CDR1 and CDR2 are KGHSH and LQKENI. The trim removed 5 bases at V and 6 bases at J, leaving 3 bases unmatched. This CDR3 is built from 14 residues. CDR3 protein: CASSKDRVNSPLHF. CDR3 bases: TGTGCCAGCTCAAAGGACAGGGTTAATTCACCCCTCCACTTT.

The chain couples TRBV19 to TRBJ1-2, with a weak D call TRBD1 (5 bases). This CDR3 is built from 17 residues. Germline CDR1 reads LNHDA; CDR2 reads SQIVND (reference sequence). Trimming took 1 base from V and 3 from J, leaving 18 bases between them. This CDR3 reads CASSIGYGAWEDYGYTF. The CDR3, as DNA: TGTGCCAGTAGTATAGGTTACGGGGCCTGGGAGGACTATGGCTACACCTTC.

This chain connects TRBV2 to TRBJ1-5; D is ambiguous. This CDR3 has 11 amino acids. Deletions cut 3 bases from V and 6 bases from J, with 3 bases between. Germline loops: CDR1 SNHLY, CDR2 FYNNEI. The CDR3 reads CASSDGQPQHF. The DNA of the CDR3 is TGTGCCAGCAGTGACGGTCAGCCCCAGCATTTT.